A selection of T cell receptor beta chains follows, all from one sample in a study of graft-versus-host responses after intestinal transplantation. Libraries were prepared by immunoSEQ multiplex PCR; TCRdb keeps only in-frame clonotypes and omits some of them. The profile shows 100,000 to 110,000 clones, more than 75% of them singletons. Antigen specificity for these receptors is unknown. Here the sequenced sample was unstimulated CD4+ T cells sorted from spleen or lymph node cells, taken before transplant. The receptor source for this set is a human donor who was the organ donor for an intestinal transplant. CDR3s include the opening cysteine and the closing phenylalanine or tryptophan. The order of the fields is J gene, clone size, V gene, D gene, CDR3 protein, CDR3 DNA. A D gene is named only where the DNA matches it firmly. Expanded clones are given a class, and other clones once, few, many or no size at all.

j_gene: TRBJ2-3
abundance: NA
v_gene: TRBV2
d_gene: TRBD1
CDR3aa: CASSRTGRWPDTQYF
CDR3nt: TGTGCCAGCAGCCGGACAGGGAGGTGGCCAGATACGCAGTATTTT

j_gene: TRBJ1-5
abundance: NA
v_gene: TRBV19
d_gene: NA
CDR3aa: CASLDNQGLQPQHF
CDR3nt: TGTGCCAGTCTAGATAACCAAGGGCTTCAGCCCCAGCATTTT

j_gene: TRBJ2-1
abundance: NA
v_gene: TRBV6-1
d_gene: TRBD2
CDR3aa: CASSGGLAGGFYNEQFF
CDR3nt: TGTGCCAGCAGTGGAGGACTAGCGGGGGGCTTCTACAATGAGCAGTTCTTC

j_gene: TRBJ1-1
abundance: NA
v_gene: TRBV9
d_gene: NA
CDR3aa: CASSVEMTSEAFF
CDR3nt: TGTGCCAGCAGCGTAGAGATGACAAGTGAAGCTTTCTTT

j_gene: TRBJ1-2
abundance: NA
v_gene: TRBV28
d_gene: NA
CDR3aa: CASSASHYGYTF
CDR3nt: TGTGCCAGCAGTGCCTCTCACTATGGCTACACCTTC

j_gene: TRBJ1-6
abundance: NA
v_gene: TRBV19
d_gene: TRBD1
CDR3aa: CASTTGTGFYSPLHF
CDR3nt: TGTGCCAGTACCACAGGGACAGGCTTTTATTCACCCCTCCACTTT

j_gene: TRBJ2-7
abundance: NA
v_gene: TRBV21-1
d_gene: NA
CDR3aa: CASSKKTGVGRGPYEQYF
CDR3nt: TGTGCCAGCAGCAAAAAGACAGGGGTAGGTAGGGGCCCCTACGAGCAGTACTTC

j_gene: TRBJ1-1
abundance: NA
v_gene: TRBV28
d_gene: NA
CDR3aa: CASQEQGLKTEAFF
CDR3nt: TGTGCCAGTCAGGAGCAGGGGTTGAAGACTGAAGCTTTCTTT

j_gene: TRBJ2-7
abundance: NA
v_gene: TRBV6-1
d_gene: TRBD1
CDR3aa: CASRDRQGGEQYF
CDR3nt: TGTGCCAGCAGGGATAGACAGGGGGGCGAGCAGTACTTC

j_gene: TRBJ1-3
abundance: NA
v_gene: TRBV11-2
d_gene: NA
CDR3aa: CASSLGIFGRVDSGNTIYF
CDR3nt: TGTGCCAGCAGCTTAGGGATTTTTGGCAGGGTCGACTCAGGAAACACCATATATTTT

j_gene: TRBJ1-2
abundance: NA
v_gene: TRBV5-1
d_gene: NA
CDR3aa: CASSLEGIRGRGYTF
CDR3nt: TGCGCCAGCAGCTTGGAGGGAATTCGGGGTAGGGGCTACACCTTC

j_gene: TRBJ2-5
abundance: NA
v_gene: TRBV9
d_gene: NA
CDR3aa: CASSVVGGDLQETQYF
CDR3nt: TGTGCCAGCAGCGTAGTCGGGGGAGACCTACAAGAGACCCAGTACTTC

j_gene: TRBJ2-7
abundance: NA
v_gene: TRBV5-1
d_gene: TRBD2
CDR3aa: CASSLVAGGPHEQYF
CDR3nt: TGCGCCAGCAGCTTGGTAGCGGGGGGGCCCCACGAGCAGTACTTC

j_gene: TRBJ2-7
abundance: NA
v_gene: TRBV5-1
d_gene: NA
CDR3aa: CASSLDPGSSYEQYF
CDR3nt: TGCGCCAGCAGCTTGGATCCGGGGAGCTCCTACGAGCAGTACTTC

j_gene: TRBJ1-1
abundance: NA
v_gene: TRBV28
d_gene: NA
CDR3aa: CASTEVPNTEAFF
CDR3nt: TGTGCCAGCACAGAAGTCCCAAACACTGAAGCTTTCTTT

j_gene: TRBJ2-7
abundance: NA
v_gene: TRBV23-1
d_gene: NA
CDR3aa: CASSQSLRGHYEQYF
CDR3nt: TGCGCCAGCAGTCAATCGTTAAGGGGCCACTACGAGCAGTACTTC

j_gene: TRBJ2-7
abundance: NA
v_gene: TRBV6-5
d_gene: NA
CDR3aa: CASSEAAYEQYF
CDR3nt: TGTGCCAGCAGTGAAGCGGCCTACGAGCAGTACTTC

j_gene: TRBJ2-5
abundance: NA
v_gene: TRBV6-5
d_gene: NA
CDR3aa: CASSKTAYQETQYF
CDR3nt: TGTGCCAGCAGTAAAACAGCTTACCAAGAGACCCAGTACTTC

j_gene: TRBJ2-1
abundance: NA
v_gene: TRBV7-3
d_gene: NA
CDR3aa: CASSQLGLPTDEQFF
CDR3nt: TGTGCCAGCAGCCAATTAGGACTCCCAACGGATGAGCAGTTCTTC

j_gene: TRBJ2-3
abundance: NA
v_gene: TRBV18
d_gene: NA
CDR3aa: CASSDTTGPSGTDTQYF
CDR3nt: TGTGCCAGCTCAGACACCACGGGACCTTCTGGGACAGATACGCAGTATTTT

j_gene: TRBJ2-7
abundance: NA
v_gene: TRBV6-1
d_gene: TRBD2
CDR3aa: CASRTSGGPSYEQYF
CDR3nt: TGTGCCAGCAGGACAAGCGGGGGGCCCTCCTACGAGCAGTACTTC

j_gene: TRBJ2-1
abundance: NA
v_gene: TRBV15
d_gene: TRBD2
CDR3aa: CATSIERGHNEQFF
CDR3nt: TGTGCCACCAGCATCGAGCGGGGACACAATGAGCAGTTCTTC

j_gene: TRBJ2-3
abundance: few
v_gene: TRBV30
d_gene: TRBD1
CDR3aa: CAWRRQGSSTDTQYF
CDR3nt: TGTGCCTGGAGGCGACAGGGGTCTAGCACAGATACGCAGTATTTT

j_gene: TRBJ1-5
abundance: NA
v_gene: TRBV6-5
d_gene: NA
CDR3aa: CASSRDLNQPQHF
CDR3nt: TGTGCCAGCAGCCGGGACCTAAATCAGCCCCAGCATTTT

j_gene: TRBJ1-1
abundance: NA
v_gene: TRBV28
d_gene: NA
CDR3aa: CASILSETGNTEAFF
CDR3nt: TGTGCCAGCATCCTCTCGGAGACTGGGAACACTGAAGCTTTCTTT

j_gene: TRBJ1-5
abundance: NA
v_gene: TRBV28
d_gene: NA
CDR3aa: CASSLSPRNSNQPQHF
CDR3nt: TGTGCCAGCAGTTTATCACCCAGGAATAGCAATCAGCCCCAGCATTTT